A selection of T cell receptor beta chains follows, all from one sample in a study of T cells in Graves' hyperthyroidism and ophthalmopathy. From the multiplex PCR reads, TCRdb called clonotypes with MiXCR, one entry per CDR3 protein. The repertoire includes about 530,000 distinct CDR3 sequences, about a sixth of them detected once, and approximately 15% sits in the top ten. The sequenced material came from blood. The receptors derive from a woman in her late teens or twenties with Graves' ophthalmopathy. The CDR3 runs from the conserved cysteine through the conserved F or W. The order of the fields is D gene, V gene, clone size, J gene, CDR3 length, CDR3 DNA, CDR3 protein. The D gene is left open where the match is weak. Clone sizes are given selectively: once, few, many, or a class where the clone is expanded.

D: -
V: TRBV11-2
size: -
J: TRBJ1-2
length: 13
DNA: TGTGCCAGCAGCTTAGGTGGGGTCAGCGGCTACACCTTC
CDR3: CASSLGGVSGYTF

D: TRBD1
V: TRBV7-8
size: many
J: TRBJ2-4
length: 16
DNA: TGTGCCAGCAGCCCCCTCGACAGGGGTGCCAAAAACATTCAGTACTTC
CDR3: CASSPLDRGAKNIQYF

D: TRBD2
V: TRBV29-1
size: -
J: TRBJ2-7
length: 13
DNA: TGCAGCGTGGACTTGGGGGGGACCGGCGAGCAGTACTTC
CDR3: CSVDLGGTGEQYF

D: TRBD1
V: TRBV27
size: few
J: TRBJ2-3
length: 15
DNA: TGTGCCAGCAGAACCGGGACAGGGCGAACAGATACGCAGTATTTT
CDR3: CASRTGTGRTDTQYF

D: TRBD1
V: TRBV28
size: many
J: TRBJ2-2
length: 14
DNA: TGTGCCAGCAGCAAGACAGGGGGGAGCGGGGAGCTGTTTTTT
CDR3: CASSKTGGSGELFF

D: -
V: TRBV20-1
size: many
J: TRBJ2-7
length: 14
DNA: TGCAGTGCTAGAGACGGAGGGGGTCCCTACGAGCAGTACTTC
CDR3: CSARDGGGPYEQYF

D: -
V: TRBV3-1
size: many
J: TRBJ2-1
length: 15
DNA: TGTGCCAGCAGCACCCGACTAGTATCAACCAATGAGCAGTTCTTC
CDR3: CASSTRLVSTNEQFF

D: TRBD2
V: TRBV7-3
size: -
J: TRBJ2-3
length: 14
DNA: TGTGCCAGCAGCTTTAAGCGGGGGCCAGTCCCGCAGTATTTT
CDR3: CASSFKRGPVPQYF

D: TRBD1
V: TRBV7-2
size: -
J: TRBJ1-2
length: 19
DNA: TGTGCCAGCAGCTTAAGATCCTTAGCCGGGACAGGGGGCAGCTATGGCTACACCTTC
CDR3: CASSLRSLAGTGGSYGYTF

D: TRBD1
V: TRBV20-1
size: many
J: TRBJ2-3
length: 14
DNA: TGCAGTGCTCAGGACAGGGGCCTGTCAGATACGCAGTATTTT
CDR3: CSAQDRGLSDTQYF

D: TRBD2
V: TRBV7-8
size: many
J: TRBJ2-3
length: 15
DNA: TGTGCCAGCAGCTCACCGGGACTAGACGCAGATACGCAGTATTTT
CDR3: CASSSPGLDADTQYF

D: TRBD1
V: TRBV27
size: -
J: TRBJ2-1
length: 15
DNA: TGTGCCAGCAGTTTACTAGACAGGGCTCTACATGAGCAGTTCTTC
CDR3: CASSLLDRALHEQFF

D: -
V: TRBV18
size: many
J: TRBJ2-5
length: 12
DNA: TGTGCCAGCTCACCCTATTTTGAGACCCAGTACTTC
CDR3: CASSPYFETQYF

D: -
V: TRBV28
size: many
J: TRBJ2-1
length: 19
DNA: TGTGCCAGCAGTTTGGCCTCAGTTTATCAGCGGAGCTCCTACAATGAGCAGTTCTTC
CDR3: CASSLASVYQRSSYNEQFF

D: -
V: TRBV20-1
size: many
J: TRBJ1-4
length: 15
DNA: TGCAGTGCTAGAGCGCAGGTTGCAACTAATGAAAAACTGTTTTTT
CDR3: CSARAQVATNEKLFF

D: TRBD2
V: TRBV25-1
size: -
J: TRBJ2-3
length: 15
DNA: TGTGCCAGCAGCACACGTAGCGGGGGTGTAGATACGCAGTATTTT
CDR3: CASSTRSGGVDTQYF

D: -
V: TRBV12-3/TRBV12-4
size: many
J: TRBJ2-3
length: 12
DNA: TGTGCCAGCAGTCCCCTAGGGGATACGCAGTATTTT
CDR3: CASSPLGDTQYF

D: -
V: TRBV11-2
size: many
J: TRBJ1-1
length: 15
DNA: TGTGCCAGCAGCGAAAAACTATACGGGAACACTGAAGCTTTCTTT
CDR3: CASSEKLYGNTEAFF

D: -
V: TRBV7-9
size: many
J: TRBJ1-2
length: 11
DNA: TGTGCCAGCAGGACTAACTATGGCTACACCTTC
CDR3: CASRTNYGYTF

D: -
V: TRBV27
size: -
J: TRBJ1-1
length: 14
DNA: TGTGCCAGCAGTTTAGAGGTGGGGGGCACTGAAGCTTTCTTT
CDR3: CASSLEVGGTEAFF

D: -
V: TRBV3-1
size: few
J: TRBJ2-1
length: 16
DNA: TGTGCCAGCAGCCAAGATTTTCAGGGGAGTGGGGGTGAGCAGTTCTTC
CDR3: CASSQDFQGSGGEQFF

D: -
V: TRBV30
size: many
J: TRBJ1-1
length: 12
DNA: TGTGTCTGGAGCCCGGGCCACACTGAAGCTTTCTTT
CDR3: CVWSPGHTEAFF

D: -
V: TRBV19
size: -
J: TRBJ1-2
length: 17
DNA: TGTGCCAGTAGCCCCGGGACCGAATACCAGACTAACTATGGCTACACCTTC
CDR3: CASSPGTEYQTNYGYTF

D: -
V: TRBV7-6
size: -
J: TRBJ1-5
length: 13
DNA: TGTGCCAGCAGCTTAGATGTCAATCAGCCCCAGCATTTT
CDR3: CASSLDVNQPQHF

D: TRBD2
V: TRBV20-1
size: few
J: TRBJ2-5
length: 13
DNA: TGCAGTGCTAAGGGGACTAGCACCGGGACCCAGTACTTC
CDR3: CSAKGTSTGTQYF

D: -
V: TRBV5-1
size: many
J: TRBJ2-3
length: 12
DNA: TGCGCCAGCAGCATGACCGCAGATACGCAGTATTTT
CDR3: CASSMTADTQYF

D: TRBD1
V: TRBV12-3/TRBV12-4
size: many
J: TRBJ2-6
length: 17
DNA: TGTGCCAGCAGCTTAGGGGGCACGAACTCTGGGGCCAACGTCCTGACTTTC
CDR3: CASSLGGTNSGANVLTF

D: -
V: TRBV7-2
size: few
J: TRBJ2-7
length: 15
DNA: TGTGCCAGCAGCTTAGGGCCGGGAAGATCCTACGAGCAGTACTTC
CDR3: CASSLGPGRSYEQYF

D: -
V: TRBV27
size: -
J: TRBJ2-5
length: 12
DNA: TGTGCCAGCAGTTTTCGGGGGCAGACCCAGTACTTC
CDR3: CASSFRGQTQYF

D: TRBD1
V: TRBV13
size: -
J: TRBJ1-1
length: 17
DNA: TGTGCCACCAGCAGTCCCGGGACAGCTCAAATGAACACTGAAGCTTTCTTT
CDR3: CATSSPGTAQMNTEAFF

D: -
V: TRBV12-3/TRBV12-4
size: many
J: TRBJ1-5
length: 13
DNA: TGTGCCAGCAGTTCTGGAGGGATGCAGCCCCAGCATTTT
CDR3: CASSSGGMQPQHF

D: TRBD2
V: TRBV6-1
size: -
J: TRBJ2-5
length: 16
DNA: TGTGCCAGCAGTGAAGTGGTAGCGGGAGGCGGAGAGACCCAGTACTTC
CDR3: CASSEVVAGGGETQYF

D: TRBD2
V: TRBV18
size: many
J: TRBJ2-1
length: 16
DNA: TGTGCCAGCTCATCGGGACTAGCGGGATTGCAGGATGAGCAGTTCTTC
CDR3: CASSSGLAGLQDEQFF

D: -
V: TRBV19
size: -
J: TRBJ2-1
length: 15
DNA: TGTGCCAGTAGTATCGGAGGGGTCTACTACAATGAGCAGTTCTTC
CDR3: CASSIGGVYYNEQFF

D: TRBD2
V: TRBV5-5
size: few
J: TRBJ2-2
length: 15
DNA: TGTGCCAGCAGCTTGTGGGAGGGCAACACCGGGGAGCTGTTTTTT
CDR3: CASSLWEGNTGELFF

D: TRBD1
V: TRBV25-1
size: -
J: TRBJ2-7
length: 15
DNA: TGTGCCAGCAGTGGGGGGACAGGGCATTTTTACGAGCAGTACTTC
CDR3: CASSGGTGHFYEQYF

D: -
V: TRBV29-1
size: few
J: TRBJ1-3
length: 13
DNA: TGCATCGTTGGTGGACCTGCTGGAAACACCATATATTTT
CDR3: CIVGGPAGNTIYF

D: -
V: TRBV5-1
size: few
J: TRBJ2-7
length: 17
DNA: TGCGCCAGCAGCTCCTACCCACGGTGGCGGAGCGAGGGTGAGCAGTACTTC
CDR3: CASSSYPRWRSEGEQYF

D: -
V: TRBV20-1
size: many
J: TRBJ2-7
length: 14
DNA: TGCAGTGCCACAGATGAGGGGGGTTCCTACGAGCAGTACTTC
CDR3: CSATDEGGSYEQYF

D: -
V: TRBV9
size: -
J: TRBJ2-7
length: 12
DNA: TGTGCCAGCAGCACCGACAGCTACGAGCAGTACTTC
CDR3: CASSTDSYEQYF

D: TRBD1
V: TRBV30
size: many
J: TRBJ2-1
length: 14
DNA: TGTGCCTGGAGTACGGGACAGGGCTACAATGAGCAGTTCTTC
CDR3: CAWSTGQGYNEQFF

D: TRBD1
V: TRBV28
size: -
J: TRBJ2-1
length: 16
DNA: TGTGCCAGCAACGACAGGGGGAATCCCTCCTACAATGAGCAGTTCTTC
CDR3: CASNDRGNPSYNEQFF

D: -
V: TRBV2
size: many
J: TRBJ2-1
length: 15
DNA: TGTGCCAGCAGTGTAGCGGAGAGCTCCTACAATGAGCAGTTCTTC
CDR3: CASSVAESSYNEQFF

D: -
V: TRBV5-1
size: few
J: TRBJ1-1
length: 16
DNA: TGCGCCACCAAAGAGGGACGGCTAGAAATGAACACTGAAGCTTTCTTT
CDR3: CATKEGRLEMNTEAFF

D: TRBD1
V: TRBV27
size: few
J: TRBJ1-2
length: 15
DNA: TGTGCCAGCAGCGAGAACAGGGGGCACAACTATGGCTACACCTTC
CDR3: CASSENRGHNYGYTF

D: -
V: TRBV27
size: -
J: TRBJ2-7
length: 14
DNA: TGTGCCAGCAGTTTAGGCCTAGACGTCTACGAGCAGTGCTTC
CDR3: CASSLGLDVYEQCF

D: TRBD1
V: TRBV4-2
size: -
J: TRBJ1-1
length: 14
DNA: TGTGCCAGCAGCCAACCTGGGACAGGGGTTAAAGCTTTCTTT
CDR3: CASSQPGTGVKAFF

D: -
V: TRBV6-2/TRBV6-3
size: -
J: TRBJ2-4
length: 13
DNA: TGTGCCAGCAGTTCCCACGACGAAAACATTCAGTACTTC
CDR3: CASSSHDENIQYF

D: -
V: TRBV15
size: -
J: TRBJ1-2
length: 16
DNA: TGTGCCACCAGCATCCGGGACGGCGGATATTCTTATGGCTACACCTTC
CDR3: CATSIRDGGYSYGYTF

D: TRBD1
V: TRBV28
size: many
J: TRBJ2-2
length: 16
DNA: TGTGCCAGCAGTCACCAGTGGACAGGGGGCACCGGGGAGCTGTTTTTT
CDR3: CASSHQWTGGTGELFF

D: TRBD1
V: TRBV3-1
size: -
J: TRBJ1-4
length: 14
DNA: TGTGCCAGCAGCTGGGGGACAGCTAATGAAAAACTGTTTTTT
CDR3: CASSWGTANEKLFF

D: -
V: TRBV6-1
size: few
J: TRBJ1-2
length: 14
DNA: TGTGCCAGCAGTGAAGGGGGAGCTAACTATGGCTACACCTTC
CDR3: CASSEGGANYGYTF